The clone carrying this TCR beta chain was observed a single time. Per the original data handling: Reference gene primers were amplified, and this amplification served to estimate nucleated cell counts. The assay was immunoSEQ multiplex PCR, and TCRdb's table has in-frame clones only and misses some. Clone size and V and J calls were adopted from that table, with D and trimming inferred from the DNA. The table lists over 200,000 clones, about 83% of them singletons. Patients of the Seattle cohort, enrolled during active infection, were followed longitudinally. This entry belongs to a study of blood T cell repertoires in COVID-19. Study-wide background: Nucleic acid was either cDNA or gDNA, and it came from T cells, B-cell-depleted T cells, or PBMCs.

V gave up 0 bases and J gave up 6 bases; unmatched junction bases: 3. CDR1 is SGDLS, CDR2 YYNGEE, per germline. The CDR3 length is 15 residues. The source is a young woman with COVID-19, enrolled during active disease. The chain uses TRBV9 and TRBJ2-1, with TRBD2 identical over 10 bases. Input material: peripheral blood. The CDR3 reads CASSVELAGPNEQFF. The CDR3 nucleotides are TGTGCCAGCAGCGTAGAACTAGCGGGGCCCAATGAGCAGTTCTTC.